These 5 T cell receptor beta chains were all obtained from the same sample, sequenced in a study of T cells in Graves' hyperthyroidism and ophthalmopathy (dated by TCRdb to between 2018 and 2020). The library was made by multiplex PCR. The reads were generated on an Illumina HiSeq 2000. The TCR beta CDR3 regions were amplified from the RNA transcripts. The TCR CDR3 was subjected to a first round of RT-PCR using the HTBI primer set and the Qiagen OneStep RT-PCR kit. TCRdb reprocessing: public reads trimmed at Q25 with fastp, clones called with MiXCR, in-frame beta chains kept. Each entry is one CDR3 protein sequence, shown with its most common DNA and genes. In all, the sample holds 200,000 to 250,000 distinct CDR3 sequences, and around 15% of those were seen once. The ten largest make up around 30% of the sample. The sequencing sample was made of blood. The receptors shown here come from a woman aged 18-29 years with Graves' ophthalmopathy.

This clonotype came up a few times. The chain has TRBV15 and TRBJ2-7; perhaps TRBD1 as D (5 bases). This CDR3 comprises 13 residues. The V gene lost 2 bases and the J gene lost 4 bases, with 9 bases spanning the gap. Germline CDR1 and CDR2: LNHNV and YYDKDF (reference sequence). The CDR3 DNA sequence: TGTGCCACCAGCAGACAGGGAAAGTACGAGCAGTACTTC. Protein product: CATSRQGKYEQYF.

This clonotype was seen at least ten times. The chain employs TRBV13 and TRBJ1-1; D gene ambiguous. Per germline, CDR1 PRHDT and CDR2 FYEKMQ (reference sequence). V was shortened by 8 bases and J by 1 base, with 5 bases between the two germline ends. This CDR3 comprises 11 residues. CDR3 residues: CASGGNTEAFF. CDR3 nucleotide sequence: TGTGCCAGCGGAGGGAACACTGAAGCTTTCTTT.

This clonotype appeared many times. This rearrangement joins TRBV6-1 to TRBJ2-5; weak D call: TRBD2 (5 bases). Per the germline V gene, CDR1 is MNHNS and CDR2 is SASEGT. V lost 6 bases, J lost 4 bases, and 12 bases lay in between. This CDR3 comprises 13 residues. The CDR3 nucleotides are TGTGCCAGCAGGCTACCGGCGGGAGAGACCCAGTACTTC. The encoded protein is CASRLPAGETQYF.

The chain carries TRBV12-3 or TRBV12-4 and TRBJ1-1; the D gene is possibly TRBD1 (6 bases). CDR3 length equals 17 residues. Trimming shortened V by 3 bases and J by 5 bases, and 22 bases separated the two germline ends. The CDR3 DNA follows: TGTGCCAGCAGTTTGGGGGGATCCGGGACAATGGAGACTGAAGCTTTCTTT. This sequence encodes CASSLGGSGTMETEAFF.

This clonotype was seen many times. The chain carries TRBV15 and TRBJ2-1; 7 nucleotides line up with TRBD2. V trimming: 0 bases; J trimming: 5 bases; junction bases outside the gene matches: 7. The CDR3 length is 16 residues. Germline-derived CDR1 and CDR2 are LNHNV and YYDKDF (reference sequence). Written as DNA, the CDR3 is TGTGCCACCAGCAGAGAACGAGCGGGATCAGACAATGAGCAGTTCTTC. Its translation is CATSRERAGSDNEQFF.